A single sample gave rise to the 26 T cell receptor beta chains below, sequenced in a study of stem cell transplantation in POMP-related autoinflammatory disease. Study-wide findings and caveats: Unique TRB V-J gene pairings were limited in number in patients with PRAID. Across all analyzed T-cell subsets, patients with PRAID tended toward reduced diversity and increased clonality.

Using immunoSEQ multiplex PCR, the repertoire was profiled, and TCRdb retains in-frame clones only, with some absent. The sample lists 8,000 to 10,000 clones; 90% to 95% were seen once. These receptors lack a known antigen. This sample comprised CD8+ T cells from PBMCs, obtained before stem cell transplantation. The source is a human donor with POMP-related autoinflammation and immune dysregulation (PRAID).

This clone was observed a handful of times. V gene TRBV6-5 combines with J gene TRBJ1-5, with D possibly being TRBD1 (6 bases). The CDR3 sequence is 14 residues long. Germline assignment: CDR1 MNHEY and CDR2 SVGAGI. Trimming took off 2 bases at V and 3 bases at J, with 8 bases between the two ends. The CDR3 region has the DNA TGTGCCAGCAGTTACGGGGGGCACAATCAGCCCCAGCATTTT. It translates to CASSYGGHNQPQHF.

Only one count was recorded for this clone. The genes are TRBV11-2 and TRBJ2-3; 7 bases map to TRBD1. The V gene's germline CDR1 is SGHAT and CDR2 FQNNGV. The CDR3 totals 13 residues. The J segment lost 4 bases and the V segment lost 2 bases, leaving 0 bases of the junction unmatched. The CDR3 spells CASSLQGADTQYF. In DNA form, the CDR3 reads TGTGCCAGCAGCTTACAGGGGGCAGATACGCAGTATTTT.

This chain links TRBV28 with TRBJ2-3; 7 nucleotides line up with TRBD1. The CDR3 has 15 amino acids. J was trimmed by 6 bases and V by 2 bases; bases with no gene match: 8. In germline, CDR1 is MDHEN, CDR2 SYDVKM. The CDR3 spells CASSLNLPRGDTQYF. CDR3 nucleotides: TGTGCCAGCAGTTTAAACCTCCCCAGGGGGGATACGCAGTATTTT.

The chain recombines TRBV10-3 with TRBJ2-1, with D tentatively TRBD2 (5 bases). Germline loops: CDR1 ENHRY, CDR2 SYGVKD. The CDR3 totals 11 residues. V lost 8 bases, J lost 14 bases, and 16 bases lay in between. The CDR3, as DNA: TGTGCCATCCGAAACGGACTGGAGAAGTTCTTC. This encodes CAIRNGLEKFF.

CDR3 residues: CASSVHRGCCTGELFF. The CDR3 DNA follows: TGTGCCAGTAGTGTACACAGGGGGTGTTGCACCGGGGAGCTGTTTTTT. The chain uses TRBV19 and TRBJ2-2; 8 bases line up with TRBD1. V shed 5 bases, J shed 4 bases, and the junction held 9 bases outside the gene matches. The CDR3 runs 16 residues. Germline V lookup: CDR1 LNHDA, CDR2 SQIVND (reference sequence). Complete variable domain (other parts from reference TRBV19 and TRBJ2-2): DGGITQSPKYLFRKEGQNVTLSCEQNLNHDAMYWYRQDPGQGLRLIYYSQIVNDFQKGDIAEGYSVSREKKESFPLTVTSAQKNPTAFYLCASSVHRGCCTGELFFGEGSRLTVL.

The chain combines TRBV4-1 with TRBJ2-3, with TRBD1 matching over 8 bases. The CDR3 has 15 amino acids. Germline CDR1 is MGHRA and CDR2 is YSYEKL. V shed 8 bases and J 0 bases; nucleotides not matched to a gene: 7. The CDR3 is CASSPGQGSTDTQYF. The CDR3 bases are TGCGCCAGCTCTCCCGGACAGGGAAGCACAGATACGCAGTATTTT.

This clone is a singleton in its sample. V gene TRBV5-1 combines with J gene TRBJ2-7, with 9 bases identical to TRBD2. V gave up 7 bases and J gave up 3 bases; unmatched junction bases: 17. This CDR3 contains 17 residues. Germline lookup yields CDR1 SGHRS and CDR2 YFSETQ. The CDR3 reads CASGPYSGRAPNYEQYF. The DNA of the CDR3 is TGCGCCAGCGGTCCGTATAGCGGGAGAGCCCCAAACTACGAGCAGTACTTC.

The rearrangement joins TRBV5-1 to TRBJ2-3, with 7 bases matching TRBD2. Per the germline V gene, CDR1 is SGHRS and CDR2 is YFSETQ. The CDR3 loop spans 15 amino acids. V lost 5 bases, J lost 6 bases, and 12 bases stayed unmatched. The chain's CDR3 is CASSLAGLQKDTQYF. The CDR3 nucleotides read TGCGCCAGCAGTCTGGCGGGACTACAAAAGGATACGCAGTATTTT.

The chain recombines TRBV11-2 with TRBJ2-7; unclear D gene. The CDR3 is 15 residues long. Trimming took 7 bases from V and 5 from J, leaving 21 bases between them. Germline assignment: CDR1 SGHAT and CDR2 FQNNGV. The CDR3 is CASTLVFPGVDEQYF. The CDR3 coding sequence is TGTGCCAGCACTCTCGTATTCCCTGGGGTTGACGAGCAGTACTTC.

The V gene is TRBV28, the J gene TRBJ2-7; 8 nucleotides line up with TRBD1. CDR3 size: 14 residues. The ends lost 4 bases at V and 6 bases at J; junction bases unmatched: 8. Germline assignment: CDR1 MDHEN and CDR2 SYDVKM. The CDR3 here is CASSSRQGWGEQYF. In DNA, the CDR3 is TGTGCCAGCAGTTCTCGACAGGGGTGGGGCGAGCAGTACTTC.

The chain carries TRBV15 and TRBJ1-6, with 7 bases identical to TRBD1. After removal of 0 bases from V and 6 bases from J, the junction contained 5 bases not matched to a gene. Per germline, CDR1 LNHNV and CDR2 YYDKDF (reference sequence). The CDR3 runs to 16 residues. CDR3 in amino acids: CATSRDPDRPNSPLHF. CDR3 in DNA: TGTGCCACCAGCAGAGATCCGGACAGGCCTAATTCACCCCTCCACTTT.

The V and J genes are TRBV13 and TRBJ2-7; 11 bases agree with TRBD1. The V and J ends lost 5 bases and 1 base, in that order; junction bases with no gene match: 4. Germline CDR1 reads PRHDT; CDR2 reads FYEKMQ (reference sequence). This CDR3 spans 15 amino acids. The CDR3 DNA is TGTGCCAGCAGCGCCGGGACAGGGGGGTCCTACGAGCAGTACTTC. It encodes CASSAGTGGSYEQYF.

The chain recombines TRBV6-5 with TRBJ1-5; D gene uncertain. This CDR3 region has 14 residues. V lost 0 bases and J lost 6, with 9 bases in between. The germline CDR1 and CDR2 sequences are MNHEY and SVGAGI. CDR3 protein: CASSYSMGSQPQHF. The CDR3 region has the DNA TGTGCCAGCAGTTACTCCATGGGATCTCAGCCCCAGCATTTT.

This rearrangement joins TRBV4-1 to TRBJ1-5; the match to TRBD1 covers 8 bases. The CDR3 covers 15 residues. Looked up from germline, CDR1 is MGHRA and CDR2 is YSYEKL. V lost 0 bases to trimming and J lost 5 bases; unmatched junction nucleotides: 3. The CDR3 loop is CASSQEPGGHQPQHF. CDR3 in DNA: TGCGCCAGCAGCCAAGAACCAGGGGGCCATCAGCCCCAGCATTTT.

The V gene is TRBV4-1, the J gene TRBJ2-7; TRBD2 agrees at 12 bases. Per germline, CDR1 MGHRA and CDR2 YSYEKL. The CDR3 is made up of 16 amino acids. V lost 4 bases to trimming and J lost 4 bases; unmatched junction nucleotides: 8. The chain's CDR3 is CASSPTTSGRDYEQYF. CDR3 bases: TGCGCCAGCAGCCCCACGACTAGCGGGAGAGATTACGAGCAGTACTTC.

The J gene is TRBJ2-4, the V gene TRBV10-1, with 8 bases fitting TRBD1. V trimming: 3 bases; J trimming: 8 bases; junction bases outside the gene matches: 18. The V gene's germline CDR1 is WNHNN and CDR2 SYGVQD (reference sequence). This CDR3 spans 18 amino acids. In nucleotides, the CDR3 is TGCGCCAGCAGTGATTCCGAAGAGCGACAGGGGATGTCGGACATTCAGTACTTC. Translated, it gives CASSDSEERQGMSDIQYF.

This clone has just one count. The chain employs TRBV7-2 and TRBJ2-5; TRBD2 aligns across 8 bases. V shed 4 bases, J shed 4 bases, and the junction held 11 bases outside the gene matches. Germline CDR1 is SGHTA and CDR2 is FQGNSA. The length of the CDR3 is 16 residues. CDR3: CASSSISAGVTETQYF. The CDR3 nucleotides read TGTGCCAGCAGCTCAATCTCAGCGGGAGTTACAGAGACCCAGTACTTC.

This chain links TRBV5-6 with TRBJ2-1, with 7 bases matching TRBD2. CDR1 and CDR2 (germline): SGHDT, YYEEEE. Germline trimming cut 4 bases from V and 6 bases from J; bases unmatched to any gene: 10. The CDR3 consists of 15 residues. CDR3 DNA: TGTGCCAGCAGCCCCATTGGGGGAGGGGCCAATGAGCAGTTCTTC. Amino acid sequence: CASSPIGGGANEQFF.

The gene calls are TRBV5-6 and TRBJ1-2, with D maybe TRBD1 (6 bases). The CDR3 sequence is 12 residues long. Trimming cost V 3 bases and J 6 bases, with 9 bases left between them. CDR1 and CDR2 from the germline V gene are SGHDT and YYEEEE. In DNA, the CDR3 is TGTGCCAGCAGCTCTTACAGGGATGGCTACACCTTC. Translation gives CASSSYRDGYTF.

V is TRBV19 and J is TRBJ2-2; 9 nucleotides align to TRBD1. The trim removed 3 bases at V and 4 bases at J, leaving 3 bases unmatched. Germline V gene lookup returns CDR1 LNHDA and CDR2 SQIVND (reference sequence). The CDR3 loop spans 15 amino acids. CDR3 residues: CASSIWDRATGELFF. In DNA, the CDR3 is TGTGCCAGTAGTATCTGGGACAGGGCCACCGGGGAGCTGTTTTTT.

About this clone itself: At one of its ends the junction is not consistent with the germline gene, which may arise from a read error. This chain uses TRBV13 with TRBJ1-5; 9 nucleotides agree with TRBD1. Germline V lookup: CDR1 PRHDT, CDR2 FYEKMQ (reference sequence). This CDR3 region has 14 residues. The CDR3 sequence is CASSLGTGSQPQHF. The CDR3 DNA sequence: TGTGCCAGCAGCCTAGGGACAGGGAGTCAGCCCCAGCATTTT.

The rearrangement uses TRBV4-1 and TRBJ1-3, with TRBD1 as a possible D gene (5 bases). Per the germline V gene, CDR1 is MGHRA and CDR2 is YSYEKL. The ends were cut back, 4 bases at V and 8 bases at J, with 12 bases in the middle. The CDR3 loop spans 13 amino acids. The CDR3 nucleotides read TGCGCCAGCAGCCCCTATGGGGACGACACCATATATTTT. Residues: CASSPYGDDTIYF.

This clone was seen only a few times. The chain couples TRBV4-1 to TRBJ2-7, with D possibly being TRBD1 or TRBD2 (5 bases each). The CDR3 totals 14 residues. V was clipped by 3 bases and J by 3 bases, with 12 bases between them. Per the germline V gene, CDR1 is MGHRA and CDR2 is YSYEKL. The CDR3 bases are TGCGCCAGCAGCCACGCCGGGACCGACTACGAGCAGTACTTC. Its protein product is CASSHAGTDYEQYF.

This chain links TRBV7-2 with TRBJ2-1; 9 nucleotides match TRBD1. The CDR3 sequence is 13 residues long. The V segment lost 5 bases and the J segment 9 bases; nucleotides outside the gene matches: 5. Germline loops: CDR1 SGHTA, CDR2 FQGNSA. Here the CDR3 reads CASSTGQGSEQFF. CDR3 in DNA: TGTGCCAGCAGCACAGGACAGGGGAGTGAGCAGTTCTTC.

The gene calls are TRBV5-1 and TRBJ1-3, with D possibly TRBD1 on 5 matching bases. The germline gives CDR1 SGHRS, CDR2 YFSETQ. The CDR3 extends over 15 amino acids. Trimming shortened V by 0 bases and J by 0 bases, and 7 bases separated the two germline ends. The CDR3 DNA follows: TGCGCCAGCAGCTTGGGACAGAGCTCTGGAAACACCATATATTTT. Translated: CASSLGQSSGNTIYF. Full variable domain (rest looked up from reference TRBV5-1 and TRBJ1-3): KAGVTQTPRYLIKTRGQQVTLSCSPISGHRSVSWYQQTPGQGLQFLFEYFSETQRNKGNFPGRFSGRQFSNSRSEMNVSTLELGDSALYLCASSLGQSSGNTIYFGEGSWLTVV.

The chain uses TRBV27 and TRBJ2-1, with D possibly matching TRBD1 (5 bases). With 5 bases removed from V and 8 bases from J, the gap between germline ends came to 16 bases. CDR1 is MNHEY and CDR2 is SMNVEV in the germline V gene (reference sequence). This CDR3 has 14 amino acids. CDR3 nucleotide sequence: TGTGCCAGCAGTCCGGACAACCGCCCGGATGAGCAGTTCTTC. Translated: CASSPDNRPDEQFF.